This record concerns one TCR beta chain sequence. The target of this receptor is not known. Base qualities are not at hand, and no much larger clone is one base apart. In total, 666 healthy bone marrow donors made up the cohort. At the time of sampling, every cohort member was nominally healthy, though immune exposures that went unrecorded were likely present. The donor was CMV seropositive and belonged to the group of about 290 seropositive cohort members. Each donor provided a peripheral blood sample, and peripheral blood mononuclear cells were used for TCR beta sequencing. Genomic DNA was extracted from the blood cell samples with the Qiagen DNeasy Blood Extraction Kit. The data originate from a study of cytomegalovirus exposure and HLA in healthy donors (dated by TCRdb to the late 2010s). For the wider study: An earlier analysis of 587 of the donors reported roughly 300 Gb of sequence data and about 120 million unique TCR beta sequences obtained from approximately 180 million T cells. Five DR-DQ haplotypes were treated as single units for association and clustering because of strong linkage in the cohort. The study combined high-throughput TCR immunosequencing, statistical association of individual TCRs with disease status, and machine learning to predict cytomegalovirus infection status. Of the roughly 390 genotyped donors, over 65% fell in the genetic ancestry cluster associated with self-reported Caucasian donors. Class I and class II HLA loci were covered by the typing at four-digit resolution. The study was designed to test whether signatures of past pathogen exposure could be identified by cataloging public T cell receptors. Genome-wide SNP genotypes for about 65% of the 666 donors were used in a later genetic analysis, which treated that subset as a discovery cohort. Approximately 310 gigabases of sequencing data and 70 million to 100 million unique TCR sequences were included in an early release covering 500 to 750 HLA-typed donors. The number of typed donors differed by locus: about 620-640 for A, B, C, DRB1 and DQB1; 500 to 550 for DQA1; approximately 600 for DPA1; and some 450 for DPB1. A separate validation cohort of 90 to 150 different subjects was used in addition to the approximately 640-subject first cohort. To study patterns of TCR occurrence, a later analysis re-analyzed previously published TCR beta repertoires from 666 donors and added high-resolution HLA genotyping. Every discovery cohort repertoire had been produced on one sequencing platform. Alongside the repertoire data, information on donor age, sex, ethnicity and CMV serostatus was compiled. The study profiled the T cell repertoires of around 700 subjects by immunosequencing and related them to cytomegalovirus serostatus. Rather than using new phenotypic data, the later analysis identified candidate immune exposures from TCR beta sequences and from how often those sequences occurred across donors. An earlier analysis of approximately 630 of the donors applied high-throughput TCR beta sequencing to assess whether each TCR beta V gene segment acted as functional or pseudogenic. On average, about 200,000 unique TCR beta nucleotide sequences were sequenced per donor among 350 to 400 genotyped donors of the cohort, with about 19% of those sequences being non-productive. General study outcomes and caveats: The authors suggested that the approach could potentially be generalized to other disease states and immunological phenotypes. Most CMV-associated TCR beta chains appeared to be HLA-restricted in a later analysis, and the HLA associations seemed to be driven largely by CMV exposure. A later genetic analysis reported fewer N-insertions in productive TCRs among donors in an Asian-associated ancestry cluster than the roughly 720-donor mean. The classifier was reported to diagnose cytomegalovirus status with high specificity and sensitivity in both the original and validation cohorts. A few of the identified cytomegalovirus-associated TCR beta chains were confirmed in vitro to be specific for cytomegalovirus antigens. Immune exposure information for the cohort was limited to CMV serostatus. According to a later analysis, TCR association rates differed among HLA loci, with DRB1 alleles showing the most associated TCRs and HLA-C alleles showing the fewest. An earlier analysis of roughly 570 of the donors showed that most TCR beta V segments appeared in productive rearrangements either about 87% or about 30% of the time, which broadly matched IMGT annotations. A total of 150 to 200 TCR beta chains were listed by the study as associated with cytomegalovirus. According to a later analysis, parvovirus B19, influenza, CMV and Epstein-Barr virus appeared linked to several top co-occurrence clusters. Most TCR sequences were seen in very few donors, while some public TCRs were found in many individuals. The sequencing pipeline was judged likely to have produced a cluster of highly shared sequence variants as a technical artifact. Specific HLA alleles were associated with about 17,000 TCR beta sequences at a false discovery rate of 0.05 in a later analysis. A further reported finding was that TCR beta sequences accurately predicted the HLA-A and HLA-B alleles for most subjects in the first cohort. Correlated functional status among segregating V segments might reflect linkage disequilibrium, but an unknown experimental factor could not be ruled out. Some IMGT-functional V segments, including TRBV6-2 and TRBV6-3, could not be distinguished by the 87-base-pair reads and were therefore excluded. The cohort was sequenced for TCR beta chains only, and without alpha or paired-chain data the features that could be detected were limited. Roughly 17 rarely observed V segments, including chromosome 9 orphons, were excluded from the earlier analysis of 550 to 700 of the donors because counts were too low. Because some donors lacked HLA typing at each locus, the association tests relied only on the typed subset. When HLA alleles, especially DR and DQ, strongly co-occurred, TCR associations were difficult to assign to individual alleles. The presence/absence analyses assumed that sequencing depth was roughly uniform across donors, and that assumption may not be true. In a later genetic analysis, a missense DCLRE1C variant was associated with V-gene and J-gene trimming of TCR beta chains, and the association was replicated in an independent cohort. In a later analysis, HLA-associated TCR beta chains showed more clonal expansion and lower generation probabilities than non-associated chains that were equally common.

V is trimmed back by 0 bases and J by 3 bases, and the junction contains 4 bases that no gene match accounts for. Inclusive of the bounding cysteine and phenylalanine, the CDR3 is 17 residues long. Only CDR3 DNA remains: 51 bases, in frame from the first base. Looking up the germline V gene yields CDR1 SGHRS and CDR2 YFSETQ. Library generation was performed with the immunoSEQ multiplex PCR assay. The multiplex PCR relied on a mix of 60 forward primers for TCR Vbeta segments and 13 reverse primers for TCR Jbeta segments. The CDR3 region of rearranged TCR beta genes was amplified from genomic DNA by a multiplex PCR assay. Amplified TCR beta libraries were sequenced as 87-base-pair reads on the Illumina HiSeq System. As for how the authors treated the data: Across the 500 to 850 repertoires, a later analysis counted some 81 million unique TCR beta chains, some 11 million of which were shared by at least two donors. A nearest-neighbor algorithm error-corrected the raw reads and collapsed the reads into unique sequences, merging closely related sequences to remove PCR and sequencing errors. CDR3 sequences were aligned to IMGT reference sequences to assign V, D and J gene segments. Each retained sequence needed at least a six-nucleotide match to both a V gene segment and a J gene segment. A rearrangement was called productive if the CDR3 had no stop codons and remained in frame with V and J, and every other rearrangement was called non-productive. Following IMGT convention, CDR3 was defined as the stretch from the second conserved V-encoded cysteine up to the conserved J-encoded phenylalanine. The earlier analysis of 587 of the donors excluded sequences that lacked an unambiguous match to a single V gene segment. An earlier analysis of 450 to 650 of the donors called V segments functional above 56.7% productive rearrangements and segregating when the between-donor standard deviation exceeded 5%. A statistical classification framework was built to diagnose cytomegalovirus status from the catalog of TCR beta chain sequences. V and J gene assignment, in a later analysis, came from comparing TCR nucleotide sequences with IMGT/GENE-DB human TR gene sequences. In a later analysis, CDR3 sequences and most-parsimonious VDJ recombination scenarios were assigned using the TCRdist pipeline. In a later analysis, every TCR beta chain was defined by the combination of its CDR3 amino acid sequence and its V-gene family, and reads without a unique V-gene family were dropped. A later analysis removed 592 highly shared, low-generation-probability nucleotide sequences to deal with suspected cross-contamination and a sequencing artifact. In a later analysis, a clonal expansion index was calculated for each public chain from normalized within-repertoire ranks of inferred template counts. A later analysis computed generation probabilities with a VDJ recombination model fitted to out-of-frame rearrangements, and checked the results against IGoR. A later analysis scored TCR-TCR, TCR-HLA and TCR-CMV co-occurrence with hypergeometric tests, applying a repertoire-size bias correction to TCR pairs. A later analysis estimated false discovery rates by permuting HLA or CMV assignments 20 times. In a later analysis, co-occurring TCRs were grouped with DBSCAN, and TCRdist sequence similarity was added when clustering was performed within HLA-allele-positive subsets. Repertoires with fewer than 30,000 or more than 120,000 public chains were left out of co-occurrence clustering, as were a handful of repertoires with anomalous nucleotide sharing. TCRdb's version of the immuneACCESS table is confined to in-frame rearrangements and falls short of the full clone set. An unresolved V gene accounts for under half of the shortfall where checked; the remainder is of unknown origin. V and J calls and clone size are given by that table; D and trimming were obtained from the DNA. For this sample there are more than 150,000 clones; about 85% appear just once. The ten largest clones represent 1.3% to 1.5% of the sample.

This clonotype was sampled from a girl between 5 and 17 years old in good health and CMV-seropositive. Sequenced input: PBMCs. The chain is made from TRBV5-1 and TRBJ2-1; 12 of the junction bases match TRBD2. The DNA sequence is as follows: TGCGCCAGCAGCTTGGAATGGACTAGCGGGGTCTACAATGAGCAGTTCTTC. This sequence encodes CASSLEWTSGVYNEQFF.